This TCR beta chain was recovered during a study of blood T cell repertoires in COVID-19. Germline V gene lookup returns CDR1 SQVTM and CDR2 ANQGSEA. CDR3 size: 13 residues. The ends were cut back, 2 bases at V and 0 bases at J, with 7 bases in the middle. Before being deemed recovered, Cohort 3 donors had two negative PCRs, clearance, or symptom resolution. Sequencing was performed with immunoSEQ multiplex PCR; in TCRdb, only in-frame clones are kept and a portion is missing. Altogether hundreds of thousands of clones are present, 88% being singletons, with the ten largest covering 1%. The material sequenced was PBMCs or T cells enriched from blood (not recorded which). The TCR originated in a woman aged 25 to 39 who had recovered from COVID-19. The chain links TRBV29-1 to TRBJ1-1, with D unclear. The chain's CDR3 is CSVEPRLNTEAFF. The CDR3, as DNA: TGCAGCGTTGAACCCAGGTTGAACACTGAAGCTTTCTTT.